This is a list of T cell receptor beta chains from one sample in a study of shared clonotypes between healthy human individuals. Assay used: immunoSEQ multiplex PCR; TCRdb lists only in-frame clones, some missing. The table shows over 1.4 million clones, with 96% occurring only once. Source material: naive CD4+ T cells sorted from blood. These receptors were taken from a man between 25 and 39 years old in good health. Both conserved end residues are part of each CDR3. Each record gives: CDR3 protein, CDR3 DNA, clone size, V gene, D gene, J gene. The D gene is left open where the match is weak. Only part of the rows carry a size: once, few, many, or a class if the clone is expanded.

CDR3 protein: CASSGSGTSGNTIYF
CDR3 DNA: TGCGCCAGCAGCGGATCGGGGACCTCTGGAAACACCATATATTTT
clone size: -
V gene: TRBV4-1
D gene: -
J gene: TRBJ1-3

CDR3 protein: CASKGTSGPSYEQYF
CDR3 DNA: TGTGCCAGTAAAGGGACTAGCGGGCCTTCCTACGAGCAGTACTTC
clone size: -
V gene: TRBV19
D gene: TRBD2
J gene: TRBJ2-7

CDR3 protein: CASSQDIRIGTSGRAKDTQYF
CDR3 DNA: TGTGCCAGCAGCCAAGATATAAGGATAGGGACTAGCGGGAGGGCCAAAGATACGCAGTATTTT
clone size: once
V gene: TRBV14
D gene: TRBD2
J gene: TRBJ2-3

CDR3 protein: CASSLTSGSYEQYF
CDR3 DNA: TGTGCCAGCAGCTTAACTAGCGGGAGCTACGAGCAGTACTTC
clone size: once
V gene: TRBV7-2
D gene: TRBD2
J gene: TRBJ2-7

CDR3 protein: CASSLLTDTQYF
CDR3 DNA: TGTGCCAGCAGCTTGCTGACCGATACGCAGTATTTT
clone size: -
V gene: TRBV7-6
D gene: -
J gene: TRBJ2-3

CDR3 protein: CATSRDLTAQETQYF
CDR3 DNA: TGTGCCACCAGCAGAGATTTAACAGCACAAGAGACCCAGTACTTC
clone size: once
V gene: TRBV15
D gene: -
J gene: TRBJ2-5

CDR3 protein: CASSRPGLEGNEQFF
CDR3 DNA: TGTGCCAGCAGCCGGCCGGGACTAGAAGGGAATGAGCAGTTCTTC
clone size: once
V gene: TRBV7-2
D gene: TRBD2
J gene: TRBJ2-1

CDR3 protein: CASSPSHTNEKLFF
CDR3 DNA: TGTGCCAGCTCGCCCAGTCACACTAATGAAAAACTGTTTTTT
clone size: -
V gene: TRBV18
D gene: -
J gene: TRBJ1-4

CDR3 protein: CASSLDRFDGEQYF
CDR3 DNA: TGCGCCAGCAGCCTGGACAGGTTTGATGGAGAGCAGTACTTC
clone size: -
V gene: TRBV5-1
D gene: TRBD1
J gene: TRBJ2-7

CDR3 protein: CASSYTTNYGYTF
CDR3 DNA: TGTGCCAGCAGTTACACAACTAACTATGGCTACACCTTC
clone size: -
V gene: TRBV6-5
D gene: -
J gene: TRBJ1-2

CDR3 protein: CASSPTGTGLYGYTF
CDR3 DNA: TGTGCCAGCAGTCCAACCGGGACAGGGCTCTATGGCTACACCTTC
clone size: -
V gene: TRBV6-5
D gene: TRBD1
J gene: TRBJ1-2

CDR3 protein: CASSPDTGKEWNTIYF
CDR3 DNA: TGTGCCAGCTCGCCTGATACAGGAAAGGAGTGGAACACCATATATTTT
clone size: -
V gene: TRBV18
D gene: -
J gene: TRBJ1-3

CDR3 protein: CASSLGPGTDTQYF
CDR3 DNA: TGTGCCAGCAGCTTAGGGCCGGGAACAGATACGCAGTATTTT
clone size: -
V gene: TRBV7-2
D gene: -
J gene: TRBJ2-3

CDR3 protein: CASTAGGADTQYF
CDR3 DNA: TGTGCCAGCACGGCGGGAGGGGCAGATACGCAGTATTTT
clone size: -
V gene: TRBV7-9
D gene: TRBD2
J gene: TRBJ2-3

CDR3 protein: CATSRWGQGRTPQETQYF
CDR3 DNA: TGTGCCACCAGCAGATGGGGACAGGGGCGAACTCCGCAAGAGACCCAGTACTTC
clone size: -
V gene: TRBV15
D gene: TRBD1
J gene: TRBJ2-5

CDR3 protein: CASTLPENSDTQYF
CDR3 DNA: TGCGCCAGCACCCTCCCGGAAAATTCAGATACGCAGTATTTT
clone size: -
V gene: TRBV5-1
D gene: -
J gene: TRBJ2-3

CDR3 protein: CASSLVGGSTDTQYF
CDR3 DNA: TGTGCCAGCAGCTTAGTCGGCGGGAGCACAGATACGCAGTATTTT
clone size: -
V gene: TRBV7-3
D gene: -
J gene: TRBJ2-3

CDR3 protein: CASSLAPGQQYF
CDR3 DNA: TGTGCCAGCAGCTTAGCGCCCGGGCAGCAGTACTTC
clone size: -
V gene: TRBV7-9
D gene: -
J gene: TRBJ2-7

CDR3 protein: CASSVGGSGLTDTQYF
CDR3 DNA: TGTGCCAGCAGCGTAGGGGGCAGCGGTCTCACAGATACGCAGTATTTT
clone size: once
V gene: TRBV9
D gene: -
J gene: TRBJ2-3

CDR3 protein: CASSWRAGADTQYF
CDR3 DNA: TGCGCCAGCAGCTGGCGAGCGGGGGCAGATACGCAGTATTTT
clone size: -
V gene: TRBV5-1
D gene: TRBD2
J gene: TRBJ2-3

CDR3 protein: CASSLSLAGQETQYF
CDR3 DNA: TGTGCCAGCAGTTTGAGTCTAGCGGGCCAAGAGACCCAGTACTTC
clone size: -
V gene: TRBV27
D gene: TRBD2
J gene: TRBJ2-5

CDR3 protein: CASKRNSYEQYF
CDR3 DNA: TGTGCCAGCAAGAGGAACTCCTACGAGCAGTACTTC
clone size: -
V gene: TRBV28
D gene: -
J gene: TRBJ2-7

CDR3 protein: CASSQDLMWTGEQFF
CDR3 DNA: TGTGCCAGCAGCCAAGATCTAATGTGGACTGGGGAGCAGTTCTTC
clone size: -
V gene: TRBV14
D gene: -
J gene: TRBJ2-1